These T cell receptor beta chains were read from a single sample in a study of T-cell memory formation after mild COVID-19. Via MiXCR, TCRdb re-called the 5' RACE reads, giving one row per CDR3 protein. The sample holds under 300,000 distinct CDR3 sequences, around 15% seen once. Material: PBMCs or a T cell subset sorted from them (not recorded which). The receptors derive from a man between 18 and 29 years old who had mild COVID-19 (a few samples of this study predate the infection). Cell type and time point are not known. The CDR3 runs from the conserved cysteine through the conserved F or W. A D gene is named only where the DNA matches it firmly. Clone size is shown for a subset of rows, as once, few, many or a class of expanded clone.

cdr3_aa cdr3_nt clone_size v_call d_call j_call
CASSQYSTGTDYGYTF TGTGCCAGCAGCCAGTATTCCACCGGGACAGATTATGGCTACACCTTC NA TRBV4-2 TRBD1 TRBJ1-2
CASSLGRGVYNEQFF TGTGCCAGCAGCTTAGGGCGGGGGGTGTACAATGAGCAGTTCTTC few TRBV11-2 TRBD2 TRBJ2-1
CATSDEQGAGELFF TGTGCCACCAGTGATGAACAGGGCGCCGGGGAGCTGTTTTTT few TRBV24-1 NA TRBJ2-2
CASSLARLAGGNYNEQFF TGCGCCAGCAGCTTGGCCCGACTAGCGGGGGGCAACTACAATGAGCAGTTCTTC NA TRBV5-1 TRBD2 TRBJ2-1
CASSYAQDTTDTQYF TGTGCCAGCAGTTATGCACAGGACACCACAGATACGCAGTATTTT few TRBV6-2/TRBV6-3 NA TRBJ2-3
CSAKSPEYGYTF TGCAGTGCTAAATCCCCCGAATATGGCTACACCTTC NA TRBV20-1 NA TRBJ1-2
CASSPDRSYEQYF TGTGCCAGCAGCCCGGACAGATCCTACGAGCAGTACTTC few TRBV27 NA TRBJ2-7
CASNSLGGSSYNEQFF TGTGCCAGCAACTCTTTGGGGGGCTCGTCCTACAATGAGCAGTTCTTC few TRBV11-1 NA TRBJ2-1
CSAGGRGRTEAFF TGCAGTGCTGGGGGGAGGGGGCGGACTGAAGCTTTCTTT few TRBV20-1 TRBD1 TRBJ1-1
CASSAQGATNEKLFF TGTGCCAGCAGTGCACAGGGGGCGACTAATGAAAAACTGTTTTTT NA TRBV6-6 TRBD1 TRBJ1-4
CASSLGAEPRF TGTGCCAGCAGCTTGGGGGCAGAACCCCGCTTC NA TRBV5-4 NA TRBJ1-2
CASSQGKGAAESTDTQYF TGTGCCAGCAGCCAAGGAAAAGGGGCGGCGGAGTCCACAGATACGCAGTATTTT few TRBV4-2 NA TRBJ2-3
CASSQPSGGVNEQFF TGCGCCAGCAGCCAACCTAGCGGGGGGGTTAATGAGCAGTTCTTC many TRBV4-3 TRBD2 TRBJ2-1
CSARDRITAWKEAFF TGCAGTGCTAGAGATCGGATTACTGCGTGGAAGGAAGCTTTCTTT many TRBV20-1 NA TRBJ1-1
CASSIDAYNSPLHF TGTGCCAGCAGTATAGACGCCTATAATTCACCCCTCCACTTT NA TRBV7-3 NA TRBJ1-6
CASSFQGMGYGYTF TGTGCCAGCAGTTTCCAGGGTATGGGCTATGGCTACACCTTC NA TRBV12-3/TRBV12-4 NA TRBJ1-2
CASSLPGEETQYF TGCGCCAGCAGCTTGCCAGGGGAAGAGACCCAGTACTTC many TRBV5-1 NA TRBJ2-5
CASRRAGEGWEQFF TGTGCCAGCAGACGAGCGGGGGAGGGATGGGAGCAGTTCTTC few TRBV6-1 TRBD2 TRBJ2-1
CASSQEGQPQHF TGCGCCAGCAGCCAAGAGGGTCAGCCCCAGCATTTT many TRBV4-3 NA TRBJ1-5
CASSQGPVGNEQFF TGTGCCAGCAGCCAAGGCCCGGTTGGCAATGAGCAGTTCTTC NA TRBV3-1 NA TRBJ2-1
CASSLPSGANEQYF TGTGCCAGCAGCCTCCCCTCGGGAGCCAACGAGCAGTACTTC many TRBV7-2 NA TRBJ2-7
CASSDTSGGALNEQFF TGTGCCAGCAGTGATACTAGCGGGGGGGCACTCAATGAGCAGTTCTTC NA TRBV25-1 TRBD2 TRBJ2-1
CAISEAVNTEAFF TGTGCCATCAGTGAGGCAGTGAACACTGAAGCTTTCTTT few TRBV10-3 NA TRBJ1-1
CASSQLAGAGLQAQYF TGTGCCAGCAGCCAACTAGCGGGGGCCGGTCTACAAGCGCAGTATTTT few TRBV6-2/TRBV6-3 TRBD2 TRBJ2-3
CASSTQGVRNSPLHF TGCGCCAGCAGCACCCAGGGAGTACGGAATTCACCCCTCCACTTT NA TRBV5-1 NA TRBJ1-6
CASSQEGSVQAFF TGCGCCAGCAGCCAAGAAGGGTCAGTCCAAGCTTTCTTT few TRBV4-3 NA TRBJ1-1
CASSFWDVNTEAFF TGCGCCAGCAGTTTTTGGGACGTCAACACTGAAGCTTTCTTT NA TRBV5-1 NA TRBJ1-1
CASSRTGPIFSGANVLTF TGTGCCAGCAGCAGGACGGGGCCCATATTCTCTGGGGCCAACGTCCTGACTTTC NA TRBV6-5 NA TRBJ2-6
CASSSYGVVAGSTGELFF TGCGCCAGCAGCTCGTATGGGGTTGTAGCGGGGTCCACCGGGGAGCTGTTTTTT NA TRBV5-1 TRBD2 TRBJ2-2
CASSLSFGSVGETQYF TGTGCCAGCAGCTTAAGTTTCGGCAGTGTGGGGGAGACCCAGTACTTC few TRBV14 NA TRBJ2-5
CASSQDLGGYQPQHF TGTGCCAGCAGCCAAGATCTTGGAGGGTATCAGCCCCAGCATTTT NA TRBV3-1 NA TRBJ1-5
CASSGQTGETEAFF TGTGCCAGCTCCGGGCAAACAGGGGAAACTGAAGCTTTCTTT NA TRBV18 TRBD1 TRBJ1-1
CSVHSGGGYNEQFF TGCAGCGTCCATAGCGGGGGGGGCTACAATGAGCAGTTCTTC NA TRBV29-1 TRBD2 TRBJ2-1
CASSSRTGEAFF TGTGCCAGCAGCTCACGGACAGGGGAAGCTTTCTTT many TRBV7-2 TRBD1 TRBJ1-1
CASSVGYMGGQETQYF TGTGCCAGCAGCGTAGGTTACATGGGGGGACAAGAGACCCAGTACTTC NA TRBV9 NA TRBJ2-5
CASSSWDRDLYGYTF TGTGCCAGCAGCTCCTGGGACAGGGACCTCTATGGCTACACCTTC NA TRBV7-9 TRBD1 TRBJ1-2
CSVGWDPYEQYF TGCAGCGTTGGGTGGGATCCCTACGAGCAGTACTTC NA TRBV29-1 NA TRBJ2-7
CASSQAPESGNTIYF TGTGCCAGCAGCCAAGCACCAGAGTCTGGAAACACCATATATTTT NA TRBV4-2 NA TRBJ1-3
CAWSSATGTEQYF TGTGCCTGGAGTTCCGCGACAGGGACCGAGCAGTACTTC NA TRBV30 TRBD1 TRBJ2-7
CASSLGGDHSPLHF TGTGCCAGCAGTTTAGGGGGAGATCATTCACCCCTCCACTTT few TRBV12-3/TRBV12-4 NA TRBJ1-6
CASSLDNNYGYTF TGTGCCAGCAGCCTCGACAATAACTATGGCTACACCTTC many TRBV7-3 NA TRBJ1-2